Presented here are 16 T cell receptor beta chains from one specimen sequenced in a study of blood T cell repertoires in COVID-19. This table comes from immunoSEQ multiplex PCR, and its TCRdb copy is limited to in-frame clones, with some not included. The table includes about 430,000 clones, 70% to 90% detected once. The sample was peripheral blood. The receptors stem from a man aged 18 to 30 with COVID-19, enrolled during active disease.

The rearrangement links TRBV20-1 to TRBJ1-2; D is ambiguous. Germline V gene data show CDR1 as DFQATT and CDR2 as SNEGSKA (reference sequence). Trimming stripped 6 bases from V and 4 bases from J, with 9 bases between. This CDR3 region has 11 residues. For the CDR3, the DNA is TGCAGTGCAAACGGAGGCTATGGCTACACCTTC. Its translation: CSANGGYGYTF.

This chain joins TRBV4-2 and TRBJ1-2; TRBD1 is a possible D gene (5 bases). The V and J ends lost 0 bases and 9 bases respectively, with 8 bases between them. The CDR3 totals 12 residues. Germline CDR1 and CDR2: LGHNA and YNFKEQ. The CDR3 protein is CASSQDAGSYTF. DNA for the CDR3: TGTGCCAGCAGCCAAGACGCAGGGAGCTACACCTTC.

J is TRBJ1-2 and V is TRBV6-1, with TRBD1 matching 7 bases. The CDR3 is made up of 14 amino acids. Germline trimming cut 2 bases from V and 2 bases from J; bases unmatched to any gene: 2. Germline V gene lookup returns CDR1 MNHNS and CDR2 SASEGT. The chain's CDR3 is CASSEQGVNYGYTF. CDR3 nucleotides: TGTGCCAGCAGTGAACAGGGGGTAAACTATGGCTACACCTTC.

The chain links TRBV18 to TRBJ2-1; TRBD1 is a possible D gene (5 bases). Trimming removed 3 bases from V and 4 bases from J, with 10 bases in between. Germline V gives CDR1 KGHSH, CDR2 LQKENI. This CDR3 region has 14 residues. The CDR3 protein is CASSPWGTYNEQFF. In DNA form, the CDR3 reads TGTGCCAGCTCACCGTGGGGCACATACAATGAGCAGTTCTTC.

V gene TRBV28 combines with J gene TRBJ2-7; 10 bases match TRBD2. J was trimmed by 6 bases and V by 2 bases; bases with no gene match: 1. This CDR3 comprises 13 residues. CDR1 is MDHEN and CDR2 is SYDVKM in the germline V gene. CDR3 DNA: TGTGCCAGCAGTTTAACTAGCGGGGTCGAGCAGTACTTC. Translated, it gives CASSLTSGVEQYF.

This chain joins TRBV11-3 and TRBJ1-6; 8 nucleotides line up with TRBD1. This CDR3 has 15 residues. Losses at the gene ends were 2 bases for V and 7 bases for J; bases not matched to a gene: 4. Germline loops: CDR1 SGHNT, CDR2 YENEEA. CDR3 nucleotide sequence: TGTGCCAGCAGCTTACAGGGGGCAAGGAATTCACCCCTCCACTTT. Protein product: CASSLQGARNSPLHF.

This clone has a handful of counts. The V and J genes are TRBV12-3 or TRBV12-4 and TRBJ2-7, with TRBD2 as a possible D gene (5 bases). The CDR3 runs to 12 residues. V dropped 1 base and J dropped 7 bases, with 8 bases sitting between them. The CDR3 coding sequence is TGTGCCAGCAGTTTAGGCGGGTTGGAGCAGTACTTC. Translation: CASSLGGLEQYF.

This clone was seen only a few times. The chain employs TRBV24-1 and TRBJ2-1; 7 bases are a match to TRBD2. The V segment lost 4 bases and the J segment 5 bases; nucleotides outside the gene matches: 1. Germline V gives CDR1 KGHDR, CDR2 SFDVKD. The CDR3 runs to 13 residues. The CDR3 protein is CATSEGTNNEQFF. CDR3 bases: TGTGCCACCAGTGAAGGGACTAACAATGAGCAGTTCTTC.

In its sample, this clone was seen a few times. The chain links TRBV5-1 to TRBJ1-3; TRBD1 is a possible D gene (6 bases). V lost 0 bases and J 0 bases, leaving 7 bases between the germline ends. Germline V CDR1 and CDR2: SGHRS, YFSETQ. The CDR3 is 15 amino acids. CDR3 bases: TGCGCCAGCAGCTTGGCGGACAGCTCTGGAAACACCATATATTTT. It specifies CASSLADSSGNTIYF.

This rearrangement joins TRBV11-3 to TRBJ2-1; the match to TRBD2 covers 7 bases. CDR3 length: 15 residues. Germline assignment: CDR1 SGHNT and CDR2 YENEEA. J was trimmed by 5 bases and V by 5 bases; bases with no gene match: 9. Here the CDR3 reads CASSLGLVDNNEQFF. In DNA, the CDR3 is TGTGCCAGCAGCCTAGGACTAGTGGACAACAATGAGCAGTTCTTC.

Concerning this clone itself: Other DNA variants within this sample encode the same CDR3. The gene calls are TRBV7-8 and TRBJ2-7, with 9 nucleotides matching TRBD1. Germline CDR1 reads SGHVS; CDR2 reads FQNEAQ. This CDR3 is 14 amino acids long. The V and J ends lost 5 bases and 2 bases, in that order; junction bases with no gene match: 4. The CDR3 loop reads CASSLRTGAYEQYF. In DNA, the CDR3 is TGTGCCAGCAGCCTGAGGACAGGGGCCTACGAGCAGTACTTC.

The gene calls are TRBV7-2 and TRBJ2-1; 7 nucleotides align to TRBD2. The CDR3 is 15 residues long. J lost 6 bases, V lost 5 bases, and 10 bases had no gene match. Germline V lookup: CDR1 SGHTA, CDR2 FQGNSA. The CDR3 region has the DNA TGTGCCAGCAGCCAATTCGCGGGAGTTGGCAATGAGCAGTTCTTC. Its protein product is CASSQFAGVGNEQFF.

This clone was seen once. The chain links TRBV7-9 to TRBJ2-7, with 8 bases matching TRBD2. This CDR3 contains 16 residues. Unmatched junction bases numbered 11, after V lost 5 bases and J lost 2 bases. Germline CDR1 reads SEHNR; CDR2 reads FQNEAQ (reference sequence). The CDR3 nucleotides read TGTGCCAGCAGCCCAACCCCTACTAGCGGACCCTACGAGCAGTACTTC. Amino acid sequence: CASSPTPTSGPYEQYF.

The CDR3 sequence is CASSLSSSRRIENIQYF. The DNA of the CDR3 is TGCGCCAGCAGCTTATCTAGTTCCAGGAGGATCGAAAACATTCAGTACTTC. The chain recombines TRBV5-1 with TRBJ2-4; D perhaps matches TRBD2 (5 bases). Between the trimmed V and J ends, which lost 2 bases and 5 bases, there was a span of 20 bases. Germline loops: CDR1 SGHRS, CDR2 YFSETQ. The CDR3 sequence is 17 residues long.

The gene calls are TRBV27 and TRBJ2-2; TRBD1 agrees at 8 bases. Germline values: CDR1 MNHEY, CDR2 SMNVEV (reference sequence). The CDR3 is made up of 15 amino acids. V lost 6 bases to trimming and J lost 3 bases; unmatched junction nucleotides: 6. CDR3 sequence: CASSHRGSYTGELFF. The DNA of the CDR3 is TGTGCCAGCAGCCACAGGGGGTCCTACACCGGGGAGCTGTTTTTT.

The CDR3 region has the DNA TGCGCCAGCATCTTCGGTCAGCCCCAGCATTTT. This translates into CASIFGQPQHF. This chain links TRBV5-1 with TRBJ1-5; no reliable D call. This CDR3 is 11 amino acids long. V was shortened by 6 bases and J by 6 bases, with 7 bases between the two germline ends. Looked up from germline, CDR1 is SGHRS and CDR2 is YFSETQ.